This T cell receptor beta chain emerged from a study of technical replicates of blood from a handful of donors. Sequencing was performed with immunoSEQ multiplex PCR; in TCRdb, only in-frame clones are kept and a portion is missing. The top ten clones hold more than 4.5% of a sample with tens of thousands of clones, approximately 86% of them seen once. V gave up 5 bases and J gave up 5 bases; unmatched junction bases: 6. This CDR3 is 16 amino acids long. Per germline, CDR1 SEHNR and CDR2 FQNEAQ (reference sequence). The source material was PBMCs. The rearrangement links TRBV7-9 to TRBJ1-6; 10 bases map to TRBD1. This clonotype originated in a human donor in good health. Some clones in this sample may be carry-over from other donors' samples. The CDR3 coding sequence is TGTGCCAGCAGCCCAAGGACAGGGGGGGATAATTCACCCCTCCACTTT. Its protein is CASSPRTGGDNSPLHF.